These T cell receptor beta chains were read from a single sample in a study of identical twins. From the 5' RACE reads, TCRdb called clonotypes with MiXCR, one entry per CDR3 protein. The sample contains fewer than 350,000 distinct CDR3 sequences, approximately 8.5% of which appear only once. These data were also reused for a study on yellow fever vaccine responses in identical twins.

The sequencing input was memory (CD45RO+) T cells sorted from blood. Every receptor here comes from a young woman in good health. Each CDR3 is given with its conserved first and last residue. Each record gives: V gene, clone size, CDR3 protein. Rows give clone size only sometimes, using once, few, many, or a class for an expanded clone.

TRBV6-1 NA CASNGWNTGELFF
TRBV6-1 NA CASGSSGRISNQPQHF
TRBV6-1 few CASSQGQGWNQPQHF
TRBV6-1 few CASSRPPGQGRTEAFF
TRBV20-1 medium-sized CSARERGLAGSEQFF
TRBV6-1 many CASTQGHTVLSYNSPLHF
TRBV29-1 few CSALGQDSTDTQYF
TRBV5-1 few CASRKGGQETQYF
TRBV28 many CASRKHGAGGSNEQFF
TRBV4-1 many CASSQDEVGNTEAFF
TRBV28 few CASSLSGVNYEQYF
TRBV6-1 many CASSEETLSGNTIYF
TRBV12-3/TRBV12-4 many CASSLYDPRTGINYGYTF
TRBV19 few CASRRQVDTEAFF
TRBV7-8 many CASTPGGRVTEAFF
TRBV7-9 few CASSLLPGQADEKLFF
TRBV18 few CASSPATSGAYNEQFF
TRBV20-1 many CSARGGSGNEQFF
TRBV20-1 few CSAPSRDNYGYTF
TRBV3-1 few CASSDERLAGYQETQYF
TRBV12-3/TRBV12-4 many CASSPSYSSYNEQFF
TRBV4-2 few CASSQTHSVSYEQYF
TRBV27 few CASSREGAYNEQFF
TRBV11-1 NA CASQRDRLTDTQYF
TRBV5-1 few CASSEGGAAGEQYF
TRBV3-1 many CASSSRLAVAFF
TRBV6-2/TRBV6-3 NA CASSYGALAGTGETQYF
TRBV7-6 few CASSDRESPLHF
TRBV15 many CATSRAGQPTDTQYF
TRBV10-3 NA CAISDLSSGNNEQFF
TRBV28 few CASQDGGSYGYTF
TRBV29-1 many CSVESSRGTYEQYF
TRBV29-1 NA CSVERQGPLNTEAFF
TRBV9 NA CASSVGIGMTDTQYF
TRBV10-1 NA CASGGEREGLYNEQFF
TRBV7-9 few CASSEAARGPYGYTF
TRBV28 NA CASRDAGGTEQFF
TRBV5-1 NA CASSFGSGRGNEQFF
TRBV13 NA CASSFKTGADTQYF
TRBV27 few CASSYLASGRHEQYF
TRBV5-1 many CASSLGFGTGNNEQFF
TRBV27 many CASSPSTTSGETQYF
TRBV11-2 many CASSLASVTKNIQYF
TRBV10-3 many CAISVDIQGRNTEAFF
TRBV20-1 NA CSEILTGGGGGYTF
TRBV7-3 few CASSSRAGTDNEQFF